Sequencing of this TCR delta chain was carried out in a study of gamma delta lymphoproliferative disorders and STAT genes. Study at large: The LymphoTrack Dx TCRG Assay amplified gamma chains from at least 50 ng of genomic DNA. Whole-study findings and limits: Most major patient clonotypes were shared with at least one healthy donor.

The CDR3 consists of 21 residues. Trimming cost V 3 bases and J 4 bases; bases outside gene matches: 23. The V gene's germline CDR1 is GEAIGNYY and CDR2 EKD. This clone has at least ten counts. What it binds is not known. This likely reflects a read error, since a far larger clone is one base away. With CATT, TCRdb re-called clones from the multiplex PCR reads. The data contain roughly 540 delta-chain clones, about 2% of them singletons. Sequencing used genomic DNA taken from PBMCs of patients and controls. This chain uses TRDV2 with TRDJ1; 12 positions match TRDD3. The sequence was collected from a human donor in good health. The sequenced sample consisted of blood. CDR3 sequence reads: CACDAVGPSSGGYAIVDKLIF. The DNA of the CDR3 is TGTGCCTGTGACGCCGTGGGGCCTTCCTCTGGGGGATACGCCATAGTCGATAAACTCATCTTT.